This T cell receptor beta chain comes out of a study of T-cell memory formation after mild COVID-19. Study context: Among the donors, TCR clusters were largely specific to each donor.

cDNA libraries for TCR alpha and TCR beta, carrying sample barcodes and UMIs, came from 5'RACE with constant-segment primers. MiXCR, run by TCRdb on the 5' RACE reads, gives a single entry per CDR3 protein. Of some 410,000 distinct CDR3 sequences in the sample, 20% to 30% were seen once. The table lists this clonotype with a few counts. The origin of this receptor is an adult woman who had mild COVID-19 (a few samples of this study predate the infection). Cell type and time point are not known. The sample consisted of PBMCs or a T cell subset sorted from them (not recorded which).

The chain's CDR3 is CSARAFSGYTF. The CDR3 nucleotides read TGCAGTGCTAGAGCCTTCTCCGGCTACACCTTC. The genes are TRBV20-1 and TRBJ1-2; D not certain. Germline CDR1 is DFQATT and CDR2 is SNEGSKA (reference sequence). The length of the CDR3 is 11 residues. Trimming removed 1 base at V and 8 bases at J, with 8 bases between.